This T cell receptor (beta chain) was sequenced during a study of response to subunit inactivated influenza vaccine. The CDR3 totals 13 residues. V lost 11 bases and J lost 1, with 14 bases in between. CDR1 SEHNR and CDR2 FQNEAQ come from the germline V gene (reference sequence). The study's findings and limits: There was a suggestion from the authors that each seasonal influenza vaccination recruits few new T cells.

TCRdb used MiXCR to reprocess the RT-PCR reads, holding one entry per CDR3 protein. The table includes about 190,000 distinct CDR3 sequences, approximately 14% detected once. In this sample, this clonotype turned up a few times. The antigen is not known. The clonotype comes from a middle-aged man who received an inactivated influenza vaccine. Sequencing was performed on CD8+ T cells sorted from PBMCs, taken roughly 5 days after vaccination. J is TRBJ2-5 and V is TRBV7-9, with D possibly being TRBD1 (7 bases). The CDR3 region is CAWRRGPQETQYF. The CDR3 coding sequence is TGTGCCTGGAGGAGGGGGCCCCAAGAGACCCAGTACTTC.